The 14 T cell receptor beta chains below all came from one sample that was sequenced in a study of T-cell reconstitution after alpha-beta-depleted transplantation in children. TCRbeta library construction was performed incorporating unique molecular identifiers. Via MiXCR, TCRdb re-called the PCR reads, giving one row per CDR3 protein. The table lists about 540,000 distinct CDR3 sequences, around 17% of them singletons. The source was PBMCs from the stem cell graft donor, collected from the stem cell graft. The source of these receptors is a human donor who donated a stem cell graft to a child with acute lymphoblastic leukemia.

V usage is TRBV7-9 and J usage is TRBJ2-7; possible D gene TRBD2, 6 bases. Germline V lookup: CDR1 SEHNR, CDR2 FQNEAQ (reference sequence). The V and J ends lost 4 bases and 3 bases respectively, with 10 bases between them. The length of the CDR3 is 13 residues. CDR3 nucleotide sequence: TGTGCCAGCAGCTCGGGGGTAATCTACGAGCAGTACTTC. Its protein product is CASSSGVIYEQYF.

V is TRBV12-3 or TRBV12-4 and J is TRBJ2-7, with 8 nucleotides matching TRBD2. This CDR3 is built from 14 residues. Losses at the gene ends were 3 bases for V and 5 bases for J; bases not matched to a gene: 6. CDR3 in amino acids: CASSFPGRAHEQYF. The CDR3 nucleotides are TGTGCCAGCAGTTTTCCCGGGAGGGCCCACGAGCAGTACTTC.

This clonotype was found a few times. The chain is built from TRBV7-2 and TRBJ2-7; D might be TRBD1 (5 bases). V dropped 6 bases and J dropped 5 bases, with 14 bases sitting between them. This CDR3 spans 13 amino acids. Germline V lookup: CDR1 SGHTA, CDR2 FQGNSA. This chain's CDR3 is CASRRGGVHEQYF. The DNA for the CDR3 is TGTGCCAGCAGAAGGGGTGGGGTACACGAGCAGTACTTC.

This clonotype has only a few counts. This chain uses TRBV25-1 with TRBJ1-3; 7 bases map to TRBD1. Germline trimming cut 0 bases from V and 0 bases from J; bases unmatched to any gene: 5. Germline V gene sequence: CDR1 MGHDK, CDR2 SYGVNS. There are 17 residues in the CDR3. The CDR3 bases are TGTGCCAGCAGTGAATACGAGGGGGCACCCTCTGGAAACACCATATATTTT. It codes for CASSEYEGAPSGNTIYF.

The table lists this clonotype with a few counts. This rearrangement joins TRBV27 to TRBJ2-7, with 7 bases aligning to TRBD1. CDR1 and CDR2 from the germline V gene are MNHEY and SMNVEV (reference sequence). V was pared by 6 bases and J by 6 bases, with 8 bases of the junction left unmatched. The CDR3 loop spans 13 amino acids. The CDR3 DNA reads TGTGCCAGCAGAACGTCAAACAGGGGCGAGCAGTACTTC. This codes for CASRTSNRGEQYF.

V usage is TRBV12-3 or TRBV12-4 and J usage is TRBJ2-4; possibly TRBD1 for D (5 bases). The length of the CDR3 is 14 residues. The V and J ends lost 2 bases and 2 bases respectively, with 7 bases between them. The CDR3 bases are TGTGCCAGCAGTTTAACAGGACCCAAAAACATTCAGTACTTC. Protein product: CASSLTGPKNIQYF.

This clonotype has just a few counts. The rearrangement uses TRBV20-1 and TRBJ1-2, with 8 bases aligning to TRBD1. Per germline, CDR1 DFQATT and CDR2 SNEGSKA (reference sequence). CDR3 length: 13 residues. V shed 6 bases, J shed 5 bases, and the junction held 8 bases outside the gene matches. CDR3 protein: CSAFPGTGYGYTF. The CDR3 nucleotides are TGCAGTGCCTTTCCCGGGACAGGATATGGCTACACCTTC.

The chain links TRBV4-1 to TRBJ2-7; D gene unclear. The CDR3 contains 15 residues. Trimming took off 0 bases at V and 0 bases at J, with 9 bases between the two ends. Germline assignment: CDR1 MGHRA and CDR2 YSYEKL. CDR3 sequence: CASSQDRASSYEQYF. The CDR3 coding sequence is TGCGCCAGCAGCCAAGATAGGGCGAGCTCCTACGAGCAGTACTTC.

This clonotype was counted only a few times. The chain has TRBV4-2 and TRBJ2-3, with TRBD2 matching over 11 bases. With 4 bases clipped from V and 0 bases from J, the junction kept 3 bases outside the gene matches. Germline V gene sequence: CDR1 LGHNA, CDR2 YNFKEQ. CDR3 size: 16 residues. Here the CDR3 DNA reads TGTGCCAGCAGCCCCTGGACTAGCGGGAGCACAGATACGCAGTATTTT. It yields the protein CASSPWTSGSTDTQYF.

V is TRBV5-1 and J is TRBJ2-5; 8 nucleotides line up with TRBD2. This CDR3 has 16 amino acids. J lost 3 bases, V lost 1 base, and 8 bases had no gene match. The germline V gene encodes CDR1 SGHRS and CDR2 YFSETQ. CDR3 region: CASSLKVREVEETQYF. CDR3 DNA sequence: TGCGCCAGCAGCTTGAAGGTGCGGGAGGTGGAAGAGACCCAGTACTTC.

This clonotype showed up many times. V is TRBV5-6 and J is TRBJ2-2, with a weak D call TRBD1 (5 bases). Deletions cut 5 bases from V and 3 bases from J, with 5 bases between. Germline V gene lookup returns CDR1 SGHDT and CDR2 YYEEEE. This CDR3 region has 12 residues. In nucleotides, the CDR3 is TGTGCCAGCAGACAGGACACCGGGGAGCTGTTTTTT. Protein product: CASRQDTGELFF.

The CDR3 here is CASSGTQGNSNQPQHF. The CDR3 bases are TGTGCCAGCAGTGGCACACAGGGGAATAGCAATCAGCCCCAGCATTTT. This rearrangement joins TRBV6-2 or TRBV6-3 to TRBJ1-5; 7 bases align to TRBD1. Germline-derived CDR1 and CDR2 are MNHEY and SVGEGT. Losses at the gene ends were 5 bases for V and 0 bases for J; bases not matched to a gene: 7. The length of the CDR3 is 16 residues.

This clonotype was recorded a few times. The chain uses TRBV15 and TRBJ1-5, with a weak D call TRBD1 (5 bases). Trimming pared 1 base from V and 5 bases from J, leaving 18 bases between. The germline CDR1 and CDR2 sequences are LNHNV and YYDKDF (reference sequence). CDR3 length: 17 amino acids. In DNA, the CDR3 is TGTGCCACCAGCAGAGTCTACTGGCAGGGAGAGGATCAGCCCCAGCATTTT. Encoded protein: CATSRVYWQGEDQPQHF.

V and J are TRBV29-1 and TRBJ2-7; the D is unclear. The CDR3 consists of 11 residues. Trimming shortened V by 7 bases and J by 3 bases, and 10 bases separated the two germline ends. CDR1 SQVTM and CDR2 ANQGSEA come from the germline V gene. The CDR3 coding sequence is TGCAGCGCAACAGTTCTCTACGAGCAGTACTTC. Residues: CSATVLYEQYF.